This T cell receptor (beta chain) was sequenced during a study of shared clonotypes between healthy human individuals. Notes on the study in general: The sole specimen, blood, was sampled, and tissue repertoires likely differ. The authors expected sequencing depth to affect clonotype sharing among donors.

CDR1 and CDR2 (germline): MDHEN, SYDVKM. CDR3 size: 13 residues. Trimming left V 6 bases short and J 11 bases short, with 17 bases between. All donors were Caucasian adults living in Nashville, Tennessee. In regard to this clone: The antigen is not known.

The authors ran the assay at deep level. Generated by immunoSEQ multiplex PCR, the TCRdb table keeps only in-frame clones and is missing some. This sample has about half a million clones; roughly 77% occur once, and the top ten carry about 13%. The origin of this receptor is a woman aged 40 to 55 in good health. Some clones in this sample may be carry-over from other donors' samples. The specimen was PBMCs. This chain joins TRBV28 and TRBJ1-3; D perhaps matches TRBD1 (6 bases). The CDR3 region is CASSLRGRGAIYF. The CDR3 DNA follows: TGTGCCAGCAGCCTCCGGGGGCGGGGTGCCATATATTTT.